Below, 28 T cell receptor beta chains from the same sample are listed, as sequenced in a study of cytomegalovirus exposure and HLA in healthy donors. TCRdb's table, derived via immunoSEQ multiplex PCR, lists solely in-frame clones and lacks some. This sample has 250,000 to 400,000 clones; 70% to 90% occur once, and the top ten carry over 0.9%. Sample: PBMCs. Receptors were obtained from a man aged 30 to 45 in good health and CMV-seronegative.

The J gene is TRBJ1-4, the V gene TRBV27; D may be TRBD1 (6 bases). Trimming took 0 bases from V and 8 from J, leaving 13 bases between them. This CDR3 has 15 amino acids. CDR1 and CDR2 from the germline V gene are MNHEY and SMNVEV (reference sequence). In nucleotides, the CDR3 is TGTGCCAGCAGTTTATCTGTCGGGGGGCGAGAAAAACTGTTTTTT. Amino acids: CASSLSVGGREKLFF. The variable domain in full, with the rest retrieved from reference TRBV27 and TRBJ1-4, is EAQVTQNPRYLITVTGKKLTVTCSQNMNHEYMSWYRQDPGLGLRQIYYSMNVEVTDKGDVPEGYKVSRKEKRNFPLILESPSPNQTSLYFCASSLSVGGREKLFFGSGTQLSVL.

The rearrangement links TRBV5-6 to TRBJ1-1, with 9 positions matching TRBD1. The CDR3 is 16 amino acids. The J segment lost 0 bases and the V segment lost 0 bases, leaving 3 bases of the junction unmatched. Germline V lookup: CDR1 SGHDT, CDR2 YYEEEE. CDR3: CASSLGTGALNTEAFF. CDR3 nucleotide sequence: TGTGCCAGCAGCTTGGGGACAGGGGCCCTGAACACTGAAGCTTTCTTT.

This chain joins TRBV12-5 and TRBJ2-1, with 7 bases identical to TRBD1. J was trimmed by 1 base and V by 6 bases; bases with no gene match: 6. The CDR3 has 15 amino acids. Per the germline V gene, CDR1 is LGHNT and CDR2 is FRNRAP. Here the CDR3 DNA reads TGTGCTAGTGGCACCGACAGGGATTCCTACAATGAGCAGTTCTTC. Its protein is CASGTDRDSYNEQFF.

This chain connects TRBV6-6 to TRBJ1-5; D unclear. The CDR3 length is 14 residues. CDR1 is MNHNY and CDR2 is SVGAGI in the germline V gene (reference sequence). The germline V and J ends were trimmed by 3 bases and 2 bases, with 8 bases remaining between them. Here the CDR3 reads CASSYTVGNQPQHF. DNA for the CDR3: TGTGCCAGCAGTTATACAGTAGGCAATCAGCCCCAGCATTTT.

The V call is TRBV15, the J call TRBJ1-3; maybe TRBD1 (6 bases). In germline, CDR1 is LNHNV, CDR2 YYDKDF (reference sequence). CDR3 length: 15 amino acids. V lost 1 base to trimming and J lost 1 base, with 8 bases between them. In nucleotides, the CDR3 is TGTGCCACCAGCAGAGGGACAGCATCTGGAAACACCATATATTTT. It yields the protein CATSRGTASGNTIYF.

This sequence joins TRBV7-8 and TRBJ1-3, with 11 bases lining up with TRBD1. This CDR3 is 18 amino acids long. After removal of 1 base from V and 4 bases from J, the junction contained 9 bases not matched to a gene. The germline CDR1 and CDR2 sequences are SGHVS and FQNEAQ. In nucleotides, the CDR3 is TGTGCCAGCAGCTTAGGTCGTCCGGACAGGGGGCGAGGAAACACCATATATTTT. Translation gives CASSLGRPDRGRGNTIYF.

The chain is built from TRBV7-8 and TRBJ2-4; a weak D match, TRBD2 (5 bases). Germline CDR1 SGHVS, CDR2 FQNEAQ. Trimming pared 1 base from V and 0 bases from J, leaving 10 bases between. The CDR3 is 16 residues long. The CDR3 bases are TGTGCCAGCAGCTTAGAACGGAGGCTAGCCAAAAACATTCAGTACTTC. This translates into CASSLERRLAKNIQYF.

J is TRBJ1-6 and V is TRBV9; TRBD1 might be the D (5 bases). V lost 4 bases and J 6 bases, leaving 14 bases between the germline ends. The germline V gene has CDR1 SGDLS and CDR2 YYNGEE. The CDR3 loop spans 15 amino acids. CDR3 region: CASSLGGNLNSPLHF. Written as DNA, the CDR3 is TGTGCCAGCAGCCTGGGGGGTAACCTTAATTCACCCCTCCACTTT.

The gene calls are TRBV19 and TRBJ1-1, with 7 bases identical to TRBD1. The CDR3 spans 14 residues. Germline CDR1 reads LNHDA; CDR2 reads SQIVND (reference sequence). J lost 0 bases, V lost 7 bases, and 5 bases had no gene match. The CDR3 is CASTYRGMNTEAFF. Here the CDR3 DNA reads TGTGCCAGTACCTACAGGGGAATGAACACTGAAGCTTTCTTT.

This chain's CDR3 is CASSVATQSHPTDTQYF. The CDR3 DNA reads as TGTGCCAGCAGCGTAGCCACTCAAAGCCATCCCACAGATACGCAGTATTTT. This sequence joins TRBV9 and TRBJ2-3; D gene ambiguous. Germline lookup yields CDR1 SGDLS and CDR2 YYNGEE. V shed 0 bases and J shed 2 bases, with 16 bases lying between them. This CDR3 is built from 17 residues.

The gene calls are TRBV18 and TRBJ2-1, with D perhaps TRBD2 (7 bases). The germline V and J ends were trimmed by 2 bases and 2 bases, with 10 bases remaining between them. This CDR3 has 15 residues. Germline values: CDR1 KGHSH, CDR2 LQKENI. The CDR3 DNA is TGTGCCAGCTCACCAGGCGGGGGCCCCTACAATGAGCAGTTCTTC. It encodes CASSPGGGPYNEQFF.

V and J are TRBV7-2 and TRBJ2-1, with TRBD1 identical over 9 bases. V gave up 0 bases and J gave up 3 bases; unmatched junction bases: 3. The CDR3 length is 16 residues. CDR1 SGHTA and CDR2 FQGNSA come from the germline V gene. The CDR3 nucleotides read TGTGCCAGCAGCTTAGCATTGGGACAGGGCTACAATGAGCAGTTCTTC. This sequence encodes CASSLALGQGYNEQFF.

The chain joins TRBV11-2 to TRBJ2-7; 11 nucleotides line up with TRBD1. CDR1 and CDR2 (germline): SGHAT, FQNNGV. The CDR3 contains 16 residues. The J segment lost 0 bases and the V segment lost 5 bases, leaving 6 bases of the junction unmatched. The CDR3 coding sequence is TGTGCCAGCAGCCAAGGACAGGGGGCCCTCTCCTACGAGCAGTACTTC. Residues: CASSQGQGALSYEQYF.

The sample holds one count of this clone. This rearrangement joins TRBV9 to TRBJ2-2; possible D gene TRBD2, 5 bases. V lost 4 bases to trimming and J lost 6 bases, with 16 bases between them. The CDR3 is 15 residues long. In germline, CDR1 is SGDLS, CDR2 YYNGEE. The chain's CDR3 is CASSPPRVGSGELFF. For the CDR3, the DNA is TGTGCCAGCAGCCCACCGAGGGTAGGATCCGGGGAGCTGTTTTTT.

The chain combines TRBV11-2 with TRBJ2-7; D remains ambiguous. Germline CDR1 reads SGHAT; CDR2 reads FQNNGV. Trimming took 0 bases from V and 6 from J, leaving 6 bases between them. CDR3 length: 12 residues. The CDR3 spells CASSLDRSEQYF. CDR3 in DNA: TGTGCCAGCAGCTTAGACAGGTCCGAGCAGTACTTC. The variable domain in full, completed from reference TRBV11-2 and TRBJ2-7, reads EAGVAQSPRYKIIEKRQSVAFWCNPISGHATLYWYQQILGQGPKLLIQFQNNGVVDDSQLPKDRFSAERLKGVDSTLKIQPAKLEDSAVYLCASSLDRSEQYFGPGTRLTVT.

This clone was counted between two and nine times. J is TRBJ2-7 and V is TRBV5-6, with D uncertain. The CDR3 extends over 15 amino acids. Germline loops: CDR1 SGHDT, CDR2 YYEEEE. V lost 5 bases and J lost 0, with 15 bases in between. The CDR3 DNA is TGTGCCAGCAGAAGGCGGCAGAGTCGCTCCTACGAGCAGTACTTC. This sequence encodes CASRRRQSRSYEQYF.

This clone was seen only once. V and J are TRBV4-1 and TRBJ2-5; D remains unclear. In germline, CDR1 is MGHRA, CDR2 YSYEKL. V lost 6 bases and J lost 3, with 14 bases in between. This CDR3 is 14 amino acids long. CDR3 in amino acids: CASSLTPTEETQYF. The CDR3 bases are TGCGCCAGCAGTCTAACTCCCACCGAAGAGACCCAGTACTTC.

The V and J genes are TRBV18 and TRBJ1-2; tentatively, D is TRBD1 (6 bases). This CDR3 is built from 14 residues. The germline V gene encodes CDR1 KGHSH and CDR2 LQKENI. The V end was cut by 2 bases, the J end by 7 bases, with 14 bases between. Here the CDR3 reads CASSPVEEGVGYTF. CDR3 bases: TGTGCCAGCTCACCAGTGGAAGAGGGGGTTGGCTACACCTTC.

The genes are TRBV4-2 and TRBJ1-6, with a possible D match to TRBD1 (6 bases). The CDR3 spans 16 residues. V was clipped by 0 bases and J by 7 bases, with 13 bases between them. The germline V gene has CDR1 LGHNA and CDR2 YNFKEQ. The CDR3 nucleotides are TGTGCCAGCAGCCAAGAAGAGGGGGTCGGGAATTCACCCCTCCACTTT. It codes for CASSQEEGVGNSPLHF.

The chain joins TRBV5-1 to TRBJ2-5; unclear D gene. Between the trimmed V and J ends, which lost 1 base and 4 bases, there was a span of 11 bases. Looked up from germline, CDR1 is SGHRS and CDR2 is YFSETQ. The CDR3 totals 14 residues. Here the CDR3 DNA reads TGCGCCAGCAGCTTGAGCCGCGGTAGAGAGACCCAGTACTTC. This codes for CASSLSRGRETQYF.

The genes are TRBV11-2 and TRBJ1-2; TRBD1 matches 10 bases. Trimming removed 5 bases from V and 5 bases from J; junction bases left unmatched: 14. The CDR3 contains 17 residues. In germline, CDR1 is SGHAT, CDR2 FQNNGV. The CDR3 region is CASSPNLDRGQGYGYTF. The CDR3 nucleotides read TGTGCCAGCAGCCCTAACCTCGACAGGGGGCAAGGTTATGGCTACACCTTC.

This clone was seen a few times. This rearrangement joins TRBV6-4 to TRBJ1-2; tentatively, D is TRBD1 (6 bases). The V end lost 3 bases, the J end lost 7 bases, and 12 bases lay between the germline ends. The CDR3 covers 13 residues. CDR1 and CDR2 (germline): MRHNA, SNTAGT. For the CDR3, the DNA is TGTGCCAGCAGTGAAGGGGGTTCTCGTGGCTACACCTTC. Amino acid sequence: CASSEGGSRGYTF.

The V and J genes are TRBV27 and TRBJ2-1; 8 nucleotides line up with TRBD1. The V gene end was trimmed by 8 bases and the J gene end by 2 bases; junction bases not matched to a gene: 2. CDR1 and CDR2 from the germline V gene are MNHEY and SMNVEV (reference sequence). The CDR3 covers 13 residues. This chain's CDR3 is CASRDRPYNEQFF. The CDR3 region has the DNA TGTGCCAGCCGGGACAGGCCCTACAATGAGCAGTTCTTC.

V and J are TRBV27 and TRBJ2-1, with TRBD2 matching 14 bases. The germline V gene encodes CDR1 MNHEY and CDR2 SMNVEV (reference sequence). The CDR3 has 20 amino acids. The J segment lost 0 bases and the V segment lost 1 base, leaving 8 bases of the junction unmatched. The CDR3 DNA reads TGTGCCAGCAGTTTATTTGGACTAGCGGGGGGCATTAGCTCCTACAATGAGCAGTTCTTC. It codes for CASSLFGLAGGISSYNEQFF.

The V gene is TRBV5-1, the J gene TRBJ2-7; TRBD2 might be the D (6 bases). The V end lost 2 bases, the J end lost 3 bases, and 15 bases lay between the germline ends. The CDR3 has 15 amino acids. CDR1 SGHRS and CDR2 YFSETQ come from the germline V gene. The CDR3 sequence is CASSFLHGSLYEQYF. The CDR3 nucleotides read TGCGCCAGCAGCTTCCTTCACGGGAGTCTCTACGAGCAGTACTTC.

The chain couples TRBV4-3 to TRBJ1-6; D might be TRBD1 (5 bases). Germline lookup yields CDR1 LGHNA and CDR2 YSLEER. The CDR3 length is 14 residues. The V and J ends lost 9 bases and 5 bases respectively, with 14 bases between them. The CDR3 DNA follows: TGCGCCAGTAGGGGTTCTGGCAATAATTCACCCCTCCACTTT. Translation gives CASRGSGNNSPLHF.

The chain joins TRBV10-3 to TRBJ1-3; D is perhaps TRBD1 (5 bases). This CDR3 is 12 amino acids long. V lost 6 bases and J 2 bases, leaving 5 bases between the germline ends. Germline CDR1 ENHRY, CDR2 SYGVKD. CDR3: CAISRAGNTIYF. Written as DNA, the CDR3 is TGTGCCATCAGCAGGGCTGGAAACACCATATATTTT.

V and J are TRBV7-9 and TRBJ1-1; 7 positions agree with TRBD1. The germline CDR1 and CDR2 sequences are SEHNR and FQNEAQ (reference sequence). The J segment lost 7 bases and the V segment lost 6 bases, leaving 8 bases of the junction unmatched. CDR3 length: 13 residues. The CDR3 is CASSLGQAIEAFF. CDR3 sequence (DNA): TGTGCCAGCAGTCTCGGACAGGCGATTGAAGCTTTCTTT. Full variable domain (missing parts from reference TRBV7-9 and TRBJ1-1): DTGVSQNPRHKITKRGQNVTFRCDPISEHNRLYWYRQTLGQGPEFLTYFQNEAQLEKSRLLSDRFSAERPKGSFSTLEIQRTEQGDSAMYLCASSLGQAIEAFFGQGTRLTVV.